Sequencing of this T cell receptor (beta chain) was carried out in a study of control samples from healthy donors and cancer patients (TCRdb year 2020). The library was produced with the immunoSEQ multiplex PCR assay. TCRdb's version of the immuneACCESS table is confined to in-frame rearrangements and falls short of the full clone set. An unresolved V gene accounts for under half of the shortfall where checked; the remainder is of unknown origin. Across this sample there are approximately 70,000 clones, with approximately 89% seen only once. About 6% of the sample comes from the top ten. There are 16 amino acids in the CDR3, from cysteine to phenylalanine inclusive. Kept here is only the CDR3 DNA, which spans 48 bases and is read in frame from base 1. V is reduced by 7 bases and J by 9 bases, leaving a spacing of 22 bases between them. The germline V gene specifies SNHLY as CDR1 and FYNNEI as CDR2.

Concerning this clone itself: The specificity of this receptor is unknown. No clone much larger than this one lies a single base away; base qualities are absent.

Recombination linked TRBV2 to TRBJ1-6; TRBD1 is a possible D gene, resting on 6 matching bases. The clonotype originates from a man between 60 and 75 years old with colorectal cancer. The sequencing input was PBMCs. The bases read TGTGCCAGCACCGTCACCGGGACAAGAATCAGTTCACCCCTCCACTTT. This sequence encodes CASTVTGTRISSPLHF.